The 31 T cell receptor beta chains below all came from one sample that was sequenced in a study of OX40 agonist ivuxolimab in advanced cancers. The library relied on the immunoSEQ multiplex PCR assay. As stored in TCRdb, this immuneACCESS dataset retains in-frame rearrangements with V and J assigned. A fraction of the clones does not appear; measured against another copy, unresolved V genes explain less than half of the discrepancy, and the remainder lacks a known reason. This sample lists fewer than 70,000 clones; over 75% were detected once. Approximately 6.1% of the sample is in the top ten clones. The input for sequencing was CD4+ or CD8+ T cells sorted from blood, taken in a trial of the OX40 agonist ivuxolimab. The receptors shown here come from an adult with an advanced solid tumor such as melanoma, head and neck, liver or kidney cancer.

This clone came up once. The sample contains more than one DNA sequence encoding this CDR3. J is TRBJ2-7 and V is TRBV9; a weak D match, TRBD1 (6 bases). The CDR3 is 12 residues long. V dropped 3 bases and J dropped 3 bases, with 7 bases sitting between them. Germline loops: CDR1 SGDLS, CDR2 YYNGEE. CDR3 sequence (DNA): TGTGCCAGCAGCGCACAGGGCTACGAGCAGTACTTC. Protein product: CASSAQGYEQYF.

CDR3: CASSYSDRAYEQYF. The CDR3 nucleotides are TGTGCCAGCAGTTACTCCGACAGGGCTTACGAGCAGTACTTC. The chain recombines TRBV6-6 with TRBJ2-7, with 7 nucleotides matching TRBD1. CDR1 MNHNY and CDR2 SVGAGI come from the germline V gene (reference sequence). This CDR3 is built from 14 residues. Trimming at V came to 0 bases and at J to 4 bases, leaving 3 bases not matched to a gene.

This chain connects TRBV14 to TRBJ2-7; TRBD2 might be the D (5 bases). Germline lookup yields CDR1 SGHDN and CDR2 FVKESK. This CDR3 has 18 amino acids. Trimming took off 4 bases at V and 0 bases at J, with 22 bases between the two ends. In DNA form, the CDR3 reads TGTGCCAGCAGCCGCGGGCCGACCAAGGCCCTCAGCTCCTACGAGCAGTACTTC. Its translation: CASSRGPTKALSSYEQYF. The whole variable domain, filled in from reference TRBV14 and TRBJ2-7, reads EAGVTQFPSHSVIEKGQTVTLRCDPISGHDNLYWYRRVMGKEIKFLLHFVKESKQDESGMPNNRFLAERTGGTYSTLKVQPAELEDSGVYFCASSRGPTKALSSYEQYFGPGTRLTVT.

Written as DNA, the CDR3 is TGTGCCAGTAGTATCTGGCAGGGGGCGGTAATTGCCGGGGAGCTGTTTTTT. It specifies CASSIWQGAVIAGELFF. This rearrangement joins TRBV19 to TRBJ2-2; TRBD1 aligns across 8 bases. J lost 6 bases, V lost 3 bases, and 12 bases had no gene match. CDR1 is LNHDA and CDR2 is SQIVND in the germline V gene (reference sequence). The CDR3 runs to 17 residues.

This clone was seen once. The chain recombines TRBV10-2 with TRBJ2-5; TRBD1 agrees at 11 bases. The CDR3 sequence is 16 residues long. The ends lost 7 bases at V and 5 bases at J; junction bases unmatched: 12. CDR1 is WSHSY and CDR2 is SAAADI in the germline V gene. The CDR3 DNA reads as TGCGCCAGCATCCGGGACAGGGGGTTGGTGAGGGAGACCCAGTACTTC. It encodes CASIRDRGLVRETQYF.

The chain joins TRBV11-2 to TRBJ1-1; D remains ambiguous. The CDR3 length is 14 residues. Germline V lookup: CDR1 SGHAT, CDR2 FQNNGV. Trimming cost V 5 bases and J 4 bases, with 14 bases left between them. The CDR3 region is CASSREPGSTEAFF. The CDR3 DNA reads as TGTGCCAGCAGCCGCGAGCCGGGGAGCACTGAAGCTTTCTTT. Based on the CDR3 plus reference TRBV11-2 and TRBJ1-1, the full variable domain is EAGVAQSPRYKIIEKRQSVAFWCNPISGHATLYWYQQILGQGPKLLIQFQNNGVVDDSQLPKDRFSAERLKGVDSTLKIQPAKLEDSAVYLCASSREPGSTEAFFGQGTRLTVV.

As for this clone: Other nucleotide sequences in the sample specify the same CDR3. The V and J genes are TRBV9 and TRBJ1-2; unclear D gene. The CDR3 has 13 amino acids. The germline V gene has CDR1 SGDLS and CDR2 YYNGEE. Trimming left V 4 bases short and J 6 bases short, with 13 bases between. The CDR3 nucleotides read TGTGCCAGCAGCCAAGTAGGACGGAATGGCTACACCTTC. Its translation is CASSQVGRNGYTF.

The chain combines TRBV5-1 with TRBJ2-7; TRBD2 aligns across 10 bases. The CDR3 covers 18 residues. In germline, CDR1 is SGHRS, CDR2 YFSETQ. Losses at the gene ends were 4 bases for V and 0 bases for J; bases not matched to a gene: 13. The DNA of the CDR3 is TGCGCCAGCAGCCCTCGGGCTAGCGGGAGTGCTAGCTCCTACGAGCAGTACTTC. Protein: CASSPRASGSASSYEQYF.

V is TRBV27 and J is TRBJ1-6; D remains ambiguous. The CDR3 has 15 residues. Germline V lookup: CDR1 MNHEY, CDR2 SMNVEV (reference sequence). V lost 2 bases, J lost 2 bases, and 7 bases lay in between. CDR3 in DNA: TGTGCCAGCAGTTTAGTCGGACCCTATAATTCACCCCTCCACTTT. Its protein product is CASSLVGPYNSPLHF.

The V gene is TRBV30, the J gene TRBJ1-2; perhaps TRBD1 as D (6 bases). The CDR3 is 16 amino acids. Per the germline V gene, CDR1 is GTSNPN and CDR2 is SVGIG (reference sequence). V was trimmed by 2 bases and J by 4 bases, leaving 20 bases between them. CDR3 bases: TGTGCCTGGAGTCCCCGACAGGCCTTGGGTCTCTATGGCTACACCTTC. This translates into CAWSPRQALGLYGYTF.

V is TRBV5-5 and J is TRBJ1-5; D is undetermined. Germline CDR1 SGHKS, CDR2 YYEKEE (reference sequence). Trimming stripped 4 bases from V and 6 bases from J, with 11 bases between. The CDR3 contains 13 residues. The CDR3, as DNA: TGTGCCAGCAGCGTTGGGCCCTCTCAGCCCCAGCATTTT. This encodes CASSVGPSQPQHF.

V gene TRBV28 combines with J gene TRBJ1-1; TRBD1 matches 8 bases. Germline assignment: CDR1 MDHEN and CDR2 SYDVKM. V lost 6 bases, J lost 4 bases, and 13 bases stayed unmatched. The CDR3 totals 16 residues. The CDR3, as DNA: TGTGCCAGCAGCCCTCTGGGGCCTACAGGGGGCACTGAAGCTTTCTTT. It encodes CASSPLGPTGGTEAFF.

About this clone: The identical CDR3 is also encoded by other nucleotide sequences in the sample. V and J are TRBV29-1 and TRBJ2-5; D ambiguous. CDR3 length: 12 amino acids. Germline V CDR1 and CDR2: SQVTM, ANQGSEA. Trimming removed 3 bases from V and 3 bases from J, with 8 bases in between. In DNA form, the CDR3 reads TGCAGCGTTGATAGGACGAAAGAGACCCAGTACTTC. Its translation is CSVDRTKETQYF.

There are a few counts of this clone. The CDR3 bases are TGTGCCAGTAGTCTAGGGGACGGTGGGAACACTGAAGCTTTCTTT. The encoded protein is CASSLGDGGNTEAFF. The chain combines TRBV19 with TRBJ1-1, with D possibly TRBD1 on 5 matching bases. The CDR3 has 15 amino acids. Germline CDR1 LNHDA, CDR2 SQIVND (reference sequence). Trimming pared 5 bases from V and 1 base from J, leaving 14 bases between.

This clone was counted a single time. The chain carries TRBV2 and TRBJ2-1; TRBD2 aligns across 11 bases. V shed 5 bases and J 7 bases; nucleotides not matched to a gene: 7. The CDR3 is made up of 15 amino acids. Germline-derived CDR1 and CDR2 are SNHLY and FYNNEI. The CDR3 region has the DNA TGTGCCAGCAGTACTCTAGCGGGGGGCAGGAATGAGCAGTTCTTC. Translated: CASSTLAGGRNEQFF.

This clone was detected only once. The chain uses TRBV30 and TRBJ2-5; no firm D call. This CDR3 has 15 amino acids. Per germline, CDR1 GTSNPN and CDR2 SVGIG (reference sequence). Trimming pared 1 base from V and 5 bases from J, leaving 17 bases between. The CDR3 loop reads CAWSEAEPRKETQYF. For the CDR3, the DNA is TGTGCCTGGAGTGAAGCTGAACCACGGAAGGAGACCCAGTACTTC.

This chain connects TRBV28 to TRBJ2-1; TRBD2 matches at 8 bases. This CDR3 is 16 amino acids long. CDR1 is MDHEN, CDR2 SYDVKM, per germline. V shed 6 bases, J shed 0 bases, and the junction held 7 bases outside the gene matches. The CDR3: CASRAGGGASYNEQFF. CDR3 nucleotide sequence: TGTGCCAGCAGGGCGGGGGGCGGCGCCTCCTACAATGAGCAGTTCTTC.

V gene TRBV4-3 combines with J gene TRBJ2-3, with D unresolved. This CDR3 is 15 amino acids long. V was shortened by 0 bases and J by 4 bases, with 11 bases between the two germline ends. From germline, CDR1 is LGHNA and CDR2 YSLEER. DNA for the CDR3: TGCGCCAGCAGCCAAGAGGCAGCGAGACCAGATACGCAGTATTTT. Translating gives CASSQEAARPDTQYF.

The chain combines TRBV28 with TRBJ1-2, with D possibly being TRBD1 (6 bases). Germline CDR1 is MDHEN and CDR2 is SYDVKM. The CDR3 sequence is 17 residues long. V lost 3 bases and J lost 4, with 21 bases in between. CDR3 DNA sequence: TGTGCCAGCAGTTTTTCGTCTCAGGCACAGGGTAGCTATGGCTACACCTTC. It encodes CASSFSSQAQGSYGYTF.

This clone was seen repeatedly, ten times or more. The chain links TRBV7-2 to TRBJ1-3; D call uncertain. The CDR3 has 16 residues. The V end was cut by 1 base, the J end by 4 bases, with 14 bases between. Germline loops: CDR1 SGHTA, CDR2 FQGNSA. CDR3 sequence (DNA): TGTGCCAGCAGCTTAGTAGGCCGAGGGCGGGGAAACACCATATATTTT. Amino acids: CASSLVGRGRGNTIYF.

To note about this clone: This may stem from a read error, because a much larger clone lies one nucleotide away. V gene TRBV5-5 combines with J gene TRBJ1-1, with TRBD1 identical over 7 bases. The CDR3 contains 13 residues. Germline CDR1 and CDR2: SGHKS and YYEKEE (reference sequence). The V gene end was trimmed by 4 bases and the J gene end by 1 base; junction bases not matched to a gene: 1. CDR3 nucleotide sequence: TGTGCCAGCAGCCGGACAGGGAACACTGAAGCTTTCTTT. It codes for CASSRTGNTEAFF. Full variable domain (remainder filled in from reference TRBV5-5 and TRBJ1-1): DAGVTQSPTHLIKTRGQQVTLRCSPISGHKSVSWYQQVLGQGPQFIFQYYEKEERGRGNFPDRFSARQFPNYSSELNVNALLLGDSALYLCASSRTGNTEAFFGQGTRLTVV.

J is TRBJ2-5 and V is TRBV7-9; D gene uncertain. The DNA end is a closer match to TRBJ2-7, so the J assignment may be wrong. The length of the CDR3 is 12 residues. Germline-derived CDR1 and CDR2 are SEHNR and FQNEAQ (reference sequence). The CDR3 DNA follows: TGTGCCAGCAGCGGGTTCTCCTACGAGCAGTACTTC. Residues: CASSGFSYEQYF.

DNA of the CDR3: TGCGCCAGCAGCTGGGGGGGCGCCACCACTGAAGCTTTCTTT. This codes for CASSWGGATTEAFF. The gene calls are TRBV5-1 and TRBJ1-1; possible D gene TRBD1, 6 bases. Germline CDR1 SGHRS, CDR2 YFSETQ. The ends were cut back, 3 bases at V and 4 bases at J, with 13 bases in the middle. The CDR3 spans 14 residues.

A word on this clone: Compared with germline, one end of the junction differs, possibly owing to a read error. The rearrangement links TRBV7-9 to TRBJ2-2, with 9 bases lining up with TRBD1. The CDR3 length is 15 residues. Germline-derived CDR1 and CDR2 are SEHNR and FQNEAQ (reference sequence). CDR3 DNA: TGTGCCAGCAGCGTTGAAACAGGGGGCAAAAGGGGAGCTGTTTTT. This sequence encodes CASSVETGGKRGAVF.

In its sample, this clone was seen a few times. The chain recombines TRBV14 with TRBJ2-3; D call uncertain. V was shortened by 0 bases and J by 2 bases, with 12 bases between the two germline ends. The CDR3 loop spans 16 amino acids. CDR1 SGHDN and CDR2 FVKESK come from the germline V gene. CDR3 nucleotide sequence: TGTGCCAGCAGCCAAGATCTTCCGGAACTCACAGATACGCAGTATTTT. Encoded protein: CASSQDLPELTDTQYF. Complete variable domain (other parts from reference TRBV14 and TRBJ2-3): EAGVTQFPSHSVIEKGQTVTLRCDPISGHDNLYWYRRVMGKEIKFLLHFVKESKQDESGMPNNRFLAERTGGTYSTLKVQPAELEDSGVYFCASSQDLPELTDTQYFGPGTRLTVL.

The chain is built from TRBV29-1 and TRBJ1-5; D ambiguous. V shed 0 bases and J shed 5 bases, with 11 bases lying between them. From germline, CDR1 is SQVTM and CDR2 ANQGSEA. The CDR3 sequence is 14 residues long. The CDR3 sequence: CSVEEDEGHQPQHF. CDR3 sequence (DNA): TGCAGCGTTGAAGAGGACGAGGGTCATCAGCCCCAGCATTTT.

V and J are TRBV27 and TRBJ1-5; D might be TRBD1 (6 bases). CDR1 and CDR2 from the germline V gene are MNHEY and SMNVEV (reference sequence). V lost 7 bases and J lost 1, with 17 bases in between. The CDR3 sequence is 16 residues long. The CDR3 nucleotides read TGTGCCAGCACCCCTCAAGGCAGGGGAAGCAATCAGCCCCAGCATTTT. It is translated as CASTPQGRGSNQPQHF.

This clone occurred a few times. This CDR3 is CASSLLQHSGANVLTF. In DNA, the CDR3 is TGTGCCAGCAGTTTACTTCAGCACTCTGGGGCCAACGTCCTGACTTTC. This chain links TRBV28 with TRBJ2-6; D not certain. This CDR3 region has 16 residues. Per germline, CDR1 MDHEN and CDR2 SYDVKM. V was trimmed by 2 bases and J by 0 bases, leaving 8 bases between them. Complete variable domain (other parts from reference TRBV28 and TRBJ2-6): DVKVTQSSRYLVKRTGEKVFLECVQDMDHENMFWYRQDPGLGLRLIYFSYDVKMKEKGDIPEGYSVSREKKERFSLILESASTNQTSMYLCASSLLQHSGANVLTFGAGSRLTVL.

V usage is TRBV28 and J usage is TRBJ1-1, with 7 bases that match TRBD1. This CDR3 is built from 16 residues. V trimming: 2 bases; J trimming: 5 bases; junction bases outside the gene matches: 11. Germline V lookup: CDR1 MDHEN, CDR2 SYDVKM. CDR3 DNA sequence: TGTGCCAGCAGTTTACTATCAGGGACAGCGGAAACTGAAGCTTTCTTT. It is translated as CASSLLSGTAETEAFF.

The chain has TRBV11-3 and TRBJ1-1, with D perhaps TRBD1 (5 bases). The CDR3 runs 15 residues. Trimming removed 6 bases at V and 0 bases at J, with 14 bases between. Germline loops: CDR1 SGHNT, CDR2 YENEEA. The CDR3 reads CASSTRGAMNTEAFF. In DNA, the CDR3 is TGTGCCAGCAGTACCAGAGGGGCCATGAACACTGAAGCTTTCTTT.

This clone has a single count. This chain uses TRBV7-2 with TRBJ1-5; no firm D call. V dropped 2 bases and J dropped 7 bases, with 12 bases sitting between them. The germline gives CDR1 SGHTA, CDR2 FQGNSA. The CDR3 loop spans 14 amino acids. CDR3 coding DNA: TGTGCCAGCAGCTTACGGGATTCGGGGCAGCCCCAGCATTTT. Amino acid sequence: CASSLRDSGQPQHF.